The source of this T cell receptor (beta chain) is a study of T-cell reconstitution after alpha-beta-depleted transplantation in children. J gave up 8 bases and V 3 bases, and 9 bases lay outside the gene matches. The CDR3 is 15 amino acids. The authors prepared the TCRbeta library with unique molecular identifiers. TCRdb fed the PCR reads into MiXCR, producing one record per CDR3 protein. This sample carries hundreds of thousands of distinct CDR3 sequences, 10% to 15% of them seen once, and the ten largest clones take approximately 2%. This clonotype has a handful of counts. This sequence was found in a male patient younger than 18 who had a stem cell transplant for acute myeloid leukemia, so the T cells may come from the graft donor. The sample consisted of PBMCs, mostly from graft donor cells, taken 360 days after TCRalphabeta/CD19-depleted stem cell transplant. The chain recombines TRBV12-3 or TRBV12-4 with TRBJ2-2, with TRBD2 identical over 7 bases. The CDR3 loop is CASSLLAGGVGELFF. The CDR3 coding sequence is TGTGCCAGCAGTTTGTTAGCGGGTGGGGTTGGGGAGCTGTTTTTT.